This passage covers 24 T cell receptor beta chains from one sample sequenced in a study of blood T cell repertoires in COVID-19. The data were produced by immunoSEQ multiplex PCR, yet TCRdb's version contains in-frame clones alone and is incomplete. The sample shows 130,000 or so clones, around four fifths of them seen only once. Sequences were obtained from PBMCs or T cells enriched from blood (not recorded which). The receptors here all came from a man aged 40-55 years with acute COVID-19.

The sample holds one count of this clone. The V gene is TRBV7-2, the J gene TRBJ1-1, with D unclear. The CDR3 runs to 13 residues. The V and J ends lost 3 bases and 1 base respectively, with 6 bases between them. Germline values: CDR1 SGHTA, CDR2 FQGNSA. The CDR3 sequence: CASSLSRNTEAFF. The CDR3 DNA reads TGTGCCAGCAGCTTGTCCAGGAACACTGAAGCTTTCTTT. Combining the CDR3 with reference TRBV7-2 and TRBJ1-1 gives the whole variable domain GAGVSQSPSNKVTEKGKDVELRCDPISGHTALYWYRQSLGQGLEFLIYFQGNSAPDKSGLPSDRFSAERTGGSVSTLTIQRTQQEDSAVYLCASSLSRNTEAFFGQGTRLTVV.

The rearrangement uses TRBV7-6 and TRBJ2-5; TRBD2 matches at 12 bases. The CDR3 is made up of 15 amino acids. CDR1 is SGHVS, CDR2 FNYEAQ, per germline. With 1 base clipped from V and 5 bases from J, the junction kept 2 bases outside the gene matches. The CDR3 DNA is TGTGCCAGCAGCTTAGGACTAGCGGGAGTGGAGACCCAGTACTTC. This translates into CASSLGLAGVETQYF. Full variable domain (rest looked up from reference TRBV7-6 and TRBJ2-5): GAGVSQSPRYKVTKRGQDVALRCDPISGHVSLYWYRQALGQGPEFLTYFNYEAQQDKSGLPNDRFSAERPEGSISTLTIQRTEQRDSAMYRCASSLGLAGVETQYFGPGTRLLVL.

V is TRBV3-1 (or the pseudogene TRBV3-2) and J is TRBJ2-5; 13 nucleotides agree with TRBD2. The CDR3 is 16 amino acids. CDR1 and CDR2 from the germline V gene are LGHDT and YNNKEL (reference sequence). Losses at the gene ends were 6 bases for V and 4 bases for J; bases not matched to a gene: 8. The CDR3 sequence is CASSLGLAGEGETQYF. The CDR3 DNA is TGTGCCAGCAGTCTTGGACTAGCGGGAGAAGGAGAGACCCAGTACTTC.

The chain links TRBV19 to TRBJ2-3; D is possibly TRBD1 (6 bases). CDR1 and CDR2 from the germline V gene are LNHDA and SQIVND (reference sequence). Trimming stripped 5 bases from V and 6 bases from J, with 18 bases between. This CDR3 has 15 amino acids. This chain's CDR3 is CASSVLGASLDTQYF. The CDR3 DNA is TGTGCCAGTAGTGTCTTGGGGGCTAGCCTTGATACGCAGTATTTT.

V and J are TRBV12-5 and TRBJ1-1; TRBD1 aligns across 8 bases. Trimming at V came to 3 bases and at J to 4 bases, leaving 1 base not matched to a gene. The CDR3 is 13 residues long. Looked up from germline, CDR1 is LGHNT and CDR2 is FRNRAP. The CDR3 sequence: CASGLQGGTEAFF. CDR3 in DNA: TGTGCTAGTGGTTTACAGGGGGGCACTGAAGCTTTCTTT. Full variable domain (outside the CDR3, taken from reference TRBV12-5 and TRBJ1-1): DARVTQTPRHKVTEMGQEVTMRCQPILGHNTVFWYRQTMMQGLELLAYFRNRAPLDDSGMPKDRFSAEMPDATLATLKIQPSEPRDSAVYFCASGLQGGTEAFFGQGTRLTVV.

The chain joins TRBV13 to TRBJ2-3; D unresolved. CDR1 is PRHDT and CDR2 is FYEKMQ in the germline V gene (reference sequence). The V end lost 3 bases, the J end lost 0 bases, and 4 bases lay between the germline ends. CDR3 length equals 13 residues. The DNA of the CDR3 is TGTGCCAGCAGCTTTAGCAGCACAGATACGCAGTATTTT. Protein product: CASSFSSTDTQYF.

This clone was found once. The V call is TRBV7-9, the J call TRBJ2-7, with 7 bases identical to TRBD1. V gave up 4 bases and J gave up 5 bases; unmatched junction bases: 11. CDR3 length: 15 amino acids. Germline CDR1 is SEHNR and CDR2 is FQNEAQ (reference sequence). This chain's CDR3 is CASSSVKGAENEQYF. The CDR3 DNA reads as TGTGCCAGCAGCTCAGTCAAGGGGGCAGAGAACGAGCAGTACTTC.

This rearrangement joins TRBV30 to TRBJ2-7; TRBD2 is a possible D gene (5 bases). CDR3 length: 10 residues. CDR1 is GTSNPN, CDR2 SVGIG, per germline (reference sequence). Trimming shortened V by 5 bases and J by 11 bases, and 13 bases separated the two germline ends. DNA for the CDR3: TGTGCCTGGGGACTCTTCCTGAAGTACTTC. Translating it yields CAWGLFLKYF.

The rearrangement links TRBV7-9 to TRBJ2-5; 14 bases match TRBD2. The V and J ends lost 4 bases and 2 bases, in that order; junction bases with no gene match: 9. Germline V gene data show CDR1 as SEHNR and CDR2 as FQNEAQ (reference sequence). The CDR3 is 18 residues long. In DNA, the CDR3 is TGTGCCAGCAGCTCCCACTTTGGGACTAGCGGGGGACAAGAGACCCAGTACTTC. This codes for CASSSHFGTSGGQETQYF.

This clone was counted ten times or more. The rearrangement links TRBV5-1 to TRBJ2-2; a weak D match, TRBD2 (7 bases). Trimming took 3 bases from V and 6 from J, leaving 27 bases between them. Germline V gene lookup returns CDR1 SGHRS and CDR2 YFSETQ. The CDR3 has 19 residues. CDR3 nucleotide sequence: TGCGCCAGCAGCTCGCCCCAGGGACTAAAGGGGGTTAGCCCCGGGGAGCTGTTTTTT. Translation: CASSSPQGLKGVSPGELFF.

The CDR3 DNA reads TGTGCCAGCAGTGGGACAGAAAGAAATCAGCCCCAGCATTTT. Translating gives CASSGTERNQPQHF. V usage is TRBV28 and J usage is TRBJ1-5; 7 bases align to TRBD1. CDR1 and CDR2 from the germline V gene are MDHEN and SYDVKM. Germline trimming cut 5 bases from V and 4 bases from J; bases unmatched to any gene: 5. This CDR3 is 14 amino acids long. The full variable domain, rest sourced from reference TRBV28 and TRBJ1-5, is DVKVTQSSRYLVKRTGEKVFLECVQDMDHENMFWYRQDPGLGLRLIYFSYDVKMKEKGDIPEGYSVSREKKERFSLILESASTNQTSMYLCASSGTERNQPQHFGDGTRLSIL.

The chain is built from TRBV7-3 and TRBJ2-3, with no clear D. V was clipped by 5 bases and J by 5 bases, with 17 bases between them. Germline assignment: CDR1 SGHTA and CDR2 FQGTGA. This CDR3 contains 15 residues. The CDR3 is CASSPNGVFGDTQYF. The CDR3 nucleotides are TGTGCCAGCAGCCCGAATGGAGTCTTCGGAGATACGCAGTATTTT. The full variable domain, with the rest looked up from reference TRBV7-3 and TRBJ2-3, is GAGVSQTPSNKVTEKGKYVELRCDPISGHTALYWYRQSLGQGPEFLIYFQGTGAADDSGLPNDRFFAVRPEGSVSTLKIQRTERGDSAVYLCASSPNGVFGDTQYFGPGTRLTVL.

V is TRBV3-1 (or the pseudogene TRBV3-2) and J is TRBJ1-1; TRBD1 might be the D (5 bases). Trimming shortened V by 0 bases and J by 7 bases, and 12 bases separated the two germline ends. The CDR3 is 14 residues long. Germline loops: CDR1 LGHDT, CDR2 YNNKEL (reference sequence). In DNA form, the CDR3 reads TGTGCCAGCAGCCAAGAGTGGGGGGATAATGAAGCTTTCTTT. Its protein is CASSQEWGDNEAFF.

The chain recombines TRBV7-8 with TRBJ1-2; no clear D gene. The CDR3 runs to 14 residues. Germline V gene lookup returns CDR1 SGHVS and CDR2 FQNEAQ. The germline V and J ends were trimmed by 4 bases and 5 bases, with 14 bases remaining between them. CDR3 residues: CASSSEEGVYGYTF. The CDR3 DNA reads as TGTGCCAGCAGCTCAGAGGAGGGAGTGTATGGCTACACCTTC.

V and J are TRBV29-1 and TRBJ2-1, with 8 bases lining up with TRBD2. Germline-derived CDR1 and CDR2 are SQVTM and ANQGSEA. CDR3 length: 13 amino acids. V dropped 5 bases and J dropped 7; count of bases not matched to a gene: 7. The CDR3: CSVFTGRANEQFF. CDR3 bases: TGCAGCGTTTTTACCGGGAGGGCGAATGAGCAGTTCTTC.

The J gene is TRBJ2-7, the V gene TRBV5-1; 8 bases agree with TRBD1. The CDR3 sequence is 14 residues long. Germline CDR1 SGHRS, CDR2 YFSETQ. J lost 3 bases, V lost 4 bases, and 6 bases had no gene match. The CDR3 DNA reads as TGCGCCAGCAGCCGGGGACAGGCAGGCTACGAGCAGTACTTC. Amino acids: CASSRGQAGYEQYF.

The chain has TRBV28 and TRBJ1-2; D remains ambiguous. CDR1 and CDR2 (germline): MDHEN, SYDVKM. V was shortened by 8 bases and J by 4 bases, with 23 bases between the two germline ends. This CDR3 spans 16 amino acids. DNA of the CDR3: TGTGCCAGCGTCACCCCTACCAACCCTACTTCCTATGGCTACACCTTC. Amino acids: CASVTPTNPTSYGYTF.

This sequence joins TRBV28 and TRBJ2-1; TRBD2 might be the D (6 bases). The CDR3 spans 15 residues. Trimming took 4 bases from V and 4 from J, leaving 14 bases between them. CDR1 is MDHEN, CDR2 SYDVKM, per germline. CDR3 DNA sequence: TGTGCCAGCAGTTCGACGGGAGCCTCGTACAATGAGCAGTTCTTC. Translating gives CASSSTGASYNEQFF.

The chain combines TRBV3-1 (or the pseudogene TRBV3-2) with TRBJ1-2; TRBD1 matches at 8 bases. The CDR3 is made up of 15 amino acids. J gave up 4 bases and V 1 base, and 5 bases lay outside the gene matches. Germline V gene sequence: CDR1 LGHDT, CDR2 YNNKEL (reference sequence). The CDR3 region is CASSQGRDRGYGYTF. Here the CDR3 DNA reads TGTGCCAGCAGCCAAGGCCGTGACAGGGGCTATGGCTACACCTTC.

The rearrangement links TRBV30 to TRBJ1-4, with D possibly matching TRBD1 (5 bases). This CDR3 has 16 amino acids. V dropped 5 bases and J dropped 0 bases, with 16 bases sitting between them. Germline V gene data show CDR1 as GTSNPN and CDR2 as SVGIG (reference sequence). For the CDR3, the DNA is TGTGCCTGGGACAAAACCGAGACAGCAACTAATGAAAAACTGTTTTTT. Translating it yields CAWDKTETATNEKLFF. Together with reference TRBV30 and TRBJ1-4, the CDR3 gives the full variable domain: SQTIHQWPATLVQPVGSPLSLECTVEGTSNPNLYWYRQAAGRGLQLLFYSVGIGQISSEVPQNLSASRPQDRQFILSSKKLLLSDSGFYLCAWDKTETATNEKLFFGSGTQLSVL.

The CDR3 loop is CASRGLAGETQYF. CDR3 in DNA: TGTGCCAGCAGGGGACTAGCGGGAGAGACCCAGTACTTC. The chain is built from TRBV2 and TRBJ2-5, with 12 nucleotides matching TRBD2. Trimming at V came to 6 bases and at J to 4 bases, leaving 0 bases not matched to a gene. Germline V lookup: CDR1 SNHLY, CDR2 FYNNEI. The CDR3 sequence is 13 residues long.

This chain uses TRBV7-8 with TRBJ1-6; 10 bases map to TRBD1. Germline assignment: CDR1 SGHVS and CDR2 FQNEAQ. The J segment lost 10 bases and the V segment lost 4 bases, leaving 16 bases of the junction unmatched. The CDR3 length is 18 residues. The CDR3 DNA sequence: TGTGCCAGCAGCTCCTACCGACTCGGACAGGGGGAGAAATCACCCCTCCACTTT. Protein product: CASSSYRLGQGEKSPLHF.

J is TRBJ1-3 and V is TRBV25-1; unclear D gene. CDR3 length: 15 residues. Deletions cut 7 bases from V and 1 base from J, with 14 bases between. CDR1 and CDR2 (germline): MGHDK, SYGVNS. Written as DNA, the CDR3 is TGTGCCAGCACCCCGACACCCTTTTCTGGAAACACCATATATTTT. It translates to CASTPTPFSGNTIYF. Full variable domain (remainder filled in from reference TRBV25-1 and TRBJ1-3): EADIYQTPRYLVIGTGKKITLECSQTMGHDKMYWYQQDPGMELHLIHYSYGVNSTEKGDLSSESTVSRIRTEHFPLTLESARPSHTSQYLCASTPTPFSGNTIYFGEGSWLTVV.

This clone was seen only once. The chain combines TRBV28 with TRBJ2-7; 8 positions agree with TRBD2. Germline V gene data show CDR1 as MDHEN and CDR2 as SYDVKM. CDR3 length: 15 amino acids. Trimming removed 5 bases from V and 3 bases from J; junction bases left unmatched: 9. In DNA form, the CDR3 reads TGTGCCAGCAGTAAAGCGGGAGCAGGCAACTACGAGCAGTACTTC. Residues: CASSKAGAGNYEQYF.